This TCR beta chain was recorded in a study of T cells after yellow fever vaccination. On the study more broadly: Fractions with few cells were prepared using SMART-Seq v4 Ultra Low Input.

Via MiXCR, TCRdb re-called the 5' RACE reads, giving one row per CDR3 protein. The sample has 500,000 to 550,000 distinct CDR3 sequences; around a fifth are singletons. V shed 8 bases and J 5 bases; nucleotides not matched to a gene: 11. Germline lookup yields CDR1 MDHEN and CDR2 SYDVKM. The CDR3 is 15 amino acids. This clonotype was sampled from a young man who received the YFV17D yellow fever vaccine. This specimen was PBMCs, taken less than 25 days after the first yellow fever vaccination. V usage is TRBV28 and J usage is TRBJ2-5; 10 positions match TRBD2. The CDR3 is CASLSAGGPEETQYF. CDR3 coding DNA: TGTGCCAGCCTCTCAGCGGGGGGGCCGGAGGAGACCCAGTACTTC.